Sequencing of this T cell receptor beta chain was carried out in a study of technical replicates of blood from several donors. The CDR3 spans 16 residues. The germline V and J ends were trimmed by 2 bases and 2 bases, with 16 bases remaining between them. The germline V gene encodes CDR1 SGHTA and CDR2 FQGNSA. Sequencing used immunoSEQ multiplex PCR; TCRdb keeps in-frame clones, though not all of them. The sample records tens of thousands of clones, 80% to 95% being singletons. The sample holds one count of this clone. The V gene is TRBV7-2, the J gene TRBJ2-7; D may be TRBD2 (6 bases). The TCR sequence derives from a human donor in good health. Sequencing used T cells isolated from PBMCs. This CDR3 is CASSLRGRGSTYEQYF. DNA for the CDR3: TGTGCCAGCAGCTTACGGGGGAGAGGTTCCACCTACGAGCAGTACTTC.